The source of this TCR beta chain is a study of blood T cell repertoires in COVID-19 (dated by TCRdb to 2020 to 2022). In terms of the full investigation: Collaborator samples came from the United States, Italy and Spain and covered acute and convalescent phases of COVID-19. The material from the prospective study consisted of cDNA or gDNA derived from T cells, B-cell-depleted T cells, or PBMCs. Subjects who had been exposed to COVID-19, were actively infected with it, or had recovered from it provided the deeply sampled blood TCRbeta repertoires that made up the dataset. A freely available public database, intended as a resource for researchers studying the immune response to SARS-CoV-2, is where the repertoires were released. Samples came from the ongoing ImmuneRACE study (first 160 participants) plus 1,254 subjects from 6 global collaborators. The sample metadata nearly always contained a de-identified subject ID, COVID-19 status, age in years and sex. Where available, HLA class I and class II types were taken from metadata supplied by the sample provider and were not determined by assay-based typing.

Broader findings and caveats from the paper: Clinical and demographic metadata were provided uncurated, with the amount varying by source and participant.

Whole blood was collected in K2EDTA tubes by collaborating institutions according to the institutions' own protocols. For TCRbeta analysis, collaborators shipped samples in one of three forms: frozen whole blood, isolated PBMCs, or DNA extracted from either of those sample types. A remark on this clone: It lacks a known antigen. The record has no base qualities; no much larger clone is one base away. The sample has other DNA sequences that encode this CDR3 too.

TCRbeta CDR3 regions were amplified from genomic DNA using the immunoSEQ Assay, a bias-controlled multiplex PCR. Regarding the original processing steps: The number of nucleated cells in each sample was estimated from the amplification of reference gene primers within the assay. Sequence reads were collapsed and filtered to measure the absolute abundance of every unique TCRbeta CDR3 rearrangement. Productive Simpson clonality was computed per sample as the square root of Simpson's diversity index over productive rearrangements. Imported from immuneACCESS, the table was reduced by TCRdb to in-frame sequences with V and J called. These copies leave out some clones; in studies compared against another copy, an unresolved V gene accounts for under half, and the cause of the remainder is not known. The V and J calls and clone size are taken from that table; D and trimming were inferred from the DNA. The sample table contains more than 200,000 clones; only one count was recorded for 65% to 85% of them. About 10% of the sample lies in the top ten.

The TCR was taken from a woman older than 75 with acute or convalescent COVID-19. Material for sequencing was peripheral blood.

The DNA sequence follows: TGCGCCAGCTCATTGGGACAGGGGGCGCAGTACGAGCAGTACTTC. Translated, this is CASSLGQGAQYEQYF. The sequence links TRBV5-1 to TRBJ2-7, with 12 bases in between that match TRBD1. From the germline V gene, CDR1 is SGHRS and CDR2 is YFSETQ. Taken from cysteine to phenylalanine, the CDR3 has 15 residues. Only the CDR3 portion is preserved as DNA: 45 bases, with reading frame beginning at the first base. At the junction V is shortened by 7 bases and J by 4 bases; bases outside the gene matches: 9.